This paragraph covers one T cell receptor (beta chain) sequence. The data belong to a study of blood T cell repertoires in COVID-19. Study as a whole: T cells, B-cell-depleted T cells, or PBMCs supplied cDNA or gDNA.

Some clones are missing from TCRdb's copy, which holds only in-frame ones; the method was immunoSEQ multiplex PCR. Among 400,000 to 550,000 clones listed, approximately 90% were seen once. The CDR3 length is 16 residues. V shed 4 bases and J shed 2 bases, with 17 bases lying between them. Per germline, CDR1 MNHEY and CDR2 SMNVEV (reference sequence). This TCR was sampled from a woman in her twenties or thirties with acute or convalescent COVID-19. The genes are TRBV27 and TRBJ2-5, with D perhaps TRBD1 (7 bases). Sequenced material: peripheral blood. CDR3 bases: TGTGCCAGCAGTTCCCTTCTGACAGGGAGGCAAGAGACCCAGTACTTC. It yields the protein CASSSLLTGRQETQYF.